A single sample gave rise to the 19 T cell receptor beta chains below, sequenced in a study of cytomegalovirus exposure and HLA in healthy donors. 13 Jbeta primers and 60 Vbeta primers were used for the PCR. The repertoire was sequenced with immunoSEQ multiplex PCR; TCRdb's copy has only in-frame clones and lacks some. The sample consists of about 110,000 clones, 70% to 85% of them appearing once. Input material: PBMCs. These receptors came from a man aged 55 to 70 in good health and CMV-seronegative.

This sequence joins TRBV2 and TRBJ1-1, with 8 bases matching TRBD1. With 3 bases clipped from V and 3 bases from J, the junction kept 3 bases outside the gene matches. This CDR3 comprises 14 residues. Germline CDR1 and CDR2: SNHLY and FYNNEI. This CDR3 is CASSERTGYTEAFF. CDR3 sequence (DNA): TGTGCCAGCAGTGAGCGGACAGGGTACACTGAAGCTTTCTTT. Drawing the rest from reference TRBV2 and TRBJ1-1, the complete variable domain is EPEVTQTPSHQVTQMGQEVILRCVPISNHLYFYWYRQILGQKVEFLVSFYNNEISEKSEIFDDQFSVERPDGSNFTLKIRSTKLEDSAMYFCASSERTGYTEAFFGQGTRLTVV.

The chain couples TRBV5-6 to TRBJ1-4; D unclear. The germline V gene encodes CDR1 SGHDT and CDR2 YYEEEE. Trimming shortened V by 4 bases and J by 8 bases, and 21 bases separated the two germline ends. The CDR3 totals 16 residues. The DNA of the CDR3 is TGTGCCAGCAGCGACTCGAGGGAAGTGACGGGCGAAAAACTGTTTTTT. As protein: CASSDSREVTGEKLFF.

The rearrangement uses TRBV19 and TRBJ1-1; tentatively, D is TRBD1 (6 bases). The CDR3 extends over 16 amino acids. Trimming took 2 bases from V and 3 from J, leaving 16 bases between them. Germline CDR1 is LNHDA and CDR2 is SQIVND (reference sequence). Here the CDR3 reads CASSIPWGRRYTEAFF. DNA of the CDR3: TGTGCCAGTAGTATACCCTGGGGGCGTCGGTACACTGAAGCTTTCTTT.

The V call is TRBV6-1, the J call TRBJ2-3, with D possibly being TRBD2 (6 bases). The V end was cut by 8 bases, the J end by 10 bases, with 19 bases between. Germline CDR1 reads MNHNS; CDR2 reads SASEGT. The CDR3 covers 13 residues. This CDR3 reads CASGERPGDAQYF. CDR3 DNA: TGTGCCAGCGGGGAGAGGCCGGGGGATGCGCAGTATTTT.

The CDR3 sequence: CSAWTGNGYTF. In nucleotides, the CDR3 is TGCAGTGCTTGGACAGGGAATGGCTACACCTTC. The J gene is TRBJ1-2, the V gene TRBV20-1; 8 nucleotides line up with TRBD1. The J segment lost 6 bases and the V segment lost 5 bases, leaving 2 bases of the junction unmatched. The CDR3 extends over 11 amino acids. Germline CDR1 is DFQATT and CDR2 is SNEGSKA (reference sequence).

The chain joins TRBV18 to TRBJ2-7; 12 bases line up with TRBD1. CDR3 length: 14 amino acids. V lost 4 bases to trimming and J lost 6 bases; unmatched junction nucleotides: 4. Germline V gives CDR1 KGHSH, CDR2 LQKENI. DNA of the CDR3: TGTGCCAGCTCACGGGGACAGGGGGCAAGCGAGCAGTACTTC. It encodes CASSRGQGASEQYF.

For this clone: Other DNA sequences in this sample translate to the same CDR3. The chain couples TRBV6-6 to TRBJ2-5; D is uncertain. This CDR3 has 14 amino acids. In germline, CDR1 is MNHNY, CDR2 SVGAGI (reference sequence). V shed 0 bases and J shed 1 base, with 6 bases lying between them. Here the CDR3 DNA reads TGTGCCAGCAGTTACTCGGGCAGCCAAGAGACCCAGTACTTC. Its translation is CASSYSGSQETQYF.

The chain recombines TRBV19 with TRBJ2-1; the D gene is possibly TRBD1 (6 bases). Trimming took 1 base from V and 10 from J, leaving 14 bases between them. The CDR3 runs to 14 residues. The germline CDR1 and CDR2 sequences are LNHDA and SQIVND (reference sequence). The CDR3 loop is CASSIGEGGGEQFF. CDR3 in DNA: TGTGCCAGTAGTATAGGAGAAGGGGGTGGAGAGCAGTTCTTC.

This clone has only one observation. This chain uses TRBV30 with TRBJ2-7, with D hard to call. CDR1 is GTSNPN and CDR2 is SVGIG in the germline V gene (reference sequence). This CDR3 is built from 14 residues. V lost 4 bases, J lost 5 bases, and 18 bases lay in between. The CDR3 here is CAWTNGFPRNEQYF. The CDR3 DNA follows: TGTGCCTGGACGAATGGGTTTCCGAGGAACGAGCAGTACTTC.

The rearrangement links TRBV18 to TRBJ2-5; 7 bases fit TRBD2. Germline trimming cut 1 base from V and 3 bases from J; bases unmatched to any gene: 2. The CDR3 length is 14 residues. Per germline, CDR1 KGHSH and CDR2 LQKENI. In DNA, the CDR3 is TGTGCCAGCTCACCACTGGGGAGGGAAGAGACCCAGTACTTC. Translation gives CASSPLGREETQYF.

The gene calls are TRBV9 and TRBJ1-1; 8 bases match TRBD1. The CDR3 totals 15 residues. The ends lost 1 base at V and 0 bases at J; junction bases unmatched: 2. Germline lookup yields CDR1 SGDLS and CDR2 YYNGEE. This chain's CDR3 is CASSVRDRMNTEAFF. The DNA of the CDR3 is TGTGCCAGCAGCGTAAGGGACAGGATGAACACTGAAGCTTTCTTT.

The genes are TRBV7-2 and TRBJ1-6, with 8 bases aligning to TRBD1. V trimming: 6 bases; J trimming: 10 bases; junction bases outside the gene matches: 11. The CDR3 extends over 15 amino acids. Germline V gene data show CDR1 as SGHTA and CDR2 as FQGNSA. The CDR3 DNA sequence: TGTGCCAGCAGTCCCCCGGGGACAGGTTCCTCACCCCTCCACTTT. This translates into CASSPPGTGSSPLHF. Complete variable domain (other parts from reference TRBV7-2 and TRBJ1-6): GAGVSQSPSNKVTEKGKDVELRCDPISGHTALYWYRQSLGQGLEFLIYFQGNSAPDKSGLPSDRFSAERTGGSVSTLTIQRTQQEDSAVYLCASSPPGTGSSPLHFGNGTRLTVT.

The chain recombines TRBV18 with TRBJ1-5; TRBD1 agrees at 8 bases. The CDR3 totals 16 residues. CDR1 is KGHSH and CDR2 is LQKENI in the germline V gene. The junction had 9 bases not matched to a gene; V was cut back by 1 base and J by 7 bases. The CDR3 loop reads CASSPLSGGGKQPQHF. The CDR3 DNA follows: TGTGCCAGCTCACCACTTTCAGGGGGCGGGAAACAGCCCCAGCATTTT.

The chain couples TRBV28 to TRBJ1-1; D gene unclear. This CDR3 spans 12 amino acids. The germline V and J ends were trimmed by 8 bases and 8 bases, with 15 bases remaining between them. Germline values: CDR1 MDHEN, CDR2 SYDVKM. CDR3 DNA: TGTGCCAGCTCTATTCTTCTGGAGGAAGCTTTCTTT. Its protein is CASSILLEEAFF.

The chain recombines TRBV15 with TRBJ1-5, with 7 bases matching TRBD1. The CDR3 contains 16 residues. Germline assignment: CDR1 LNHNV and CDR2 YYDKDF (reference sequence). The junction had 7 bases not matched to a gene; V was cut back by 5 bases and J by 0 bases. The CDR3: CATSYGTAYSNQPQHF. CDR3 sequence (DNA): TGTGCCACCAGCTACGGGACAGCCTATAGCAATCAGCCCCAGCATTTT.

The chain employs TRBV7-2 and TRBJ2-1; D may be TRBD1 (6 bases). Trimming took 1 base from V and 5 from J, leaving 12 bases between them. Germline CDR1 is SGHTA and CDR2 is FQGNSA. The CDR3 spans 15 residues. The CDR3 sequence: CASSLGGQGHNEQFF. Written as DNA, the CDR3 is TGTGCCAGCAGCTTAGGGGGGCAGGGGCACAATGAGCAGTTCTTC.

The rearrangement joins TRBV10-3 to TRBJ1-1, with D unclear. The CDR3 extends over 14 amino acids. Germline CDR1 is ENHRY and CDR2 is SYGVKD. The V and J ends lost 5 bases and 2 bases respectively, with 12 bases between them. The DNA for the CDR3 is TGTGCCATCAGTCGGTTGGACTCCAACACTGAAGCTTTCTTT. This translates into CAISRLDSNTEAFF.

The V and J genes are TRBV5-1 and TRBJ2-5; tentatively, D is TRBD1 (6 bases). The V gene lost 2 bases and the J gene lost 5 bases, with 10 bases spanning the gap. This CDR3 has 13 amino acids. Germline assignment: CDR1 SGHRS and CDR2 YFSETQ. DNA of the CDR3: TGCGCCAGCAGCTTTGGGCAGGGGGAGACCCAGTACTTC. Translating it yields CASSFGQGETQYF.

The chain uses TRBV5-1 and TRBJ2-2; 9 nucleotides agree with TRBD1. V lost 0 bases to trimming and J lost 0 bases; unmatched junction nucleotides: 6. Per the germline V gene, CDR1 is SGHRS and CDR2 is YFSETQ. The CDR3 contains 18 residues. The CDR3: CASSLGPTGGANTGELFF. CDR3 in DNA: TGCGCCAGCAGCTTGGGCCCCACAGGGGGCGCGAACACCGGGGAGCTGTTTTTT. The whole variable domain, filled in from reference TRBV5-1 and TRBJ2-2, reads KAGVTQTPRYLIKTRGQQVTLSCSPISGHRSVSWYQQTPGQGLQFLFEYFSETQRNKGNFPGRFSGRQFSNSRSEMNVSTLELGDSALYLCASSLGPTGGANTGELFFGEGSRLTVL.